Listed below are T cell receptor beta chains from one sample, sequenced in a study of blood T cell repertoires in COVID-19. Profiled with immunoSEQ multiplex PCR; TCRdb holds only in-frame clones, not every one. The repertoire holds some 230,000 clones, roughly 89% seen once, with about 2.2% in the top ten. Specimen: peripheral blood. Receptors originate from a man aged 25-45 years who had recovered from COVID-19. The CDR3 runs from the conserved cysteine through the conserved F or W. Each record gives: V gene, D gene, J gene, clone size, CDR3 DNA, CDR3 protein. The D gene is left open where the match is weak. Rows may omit the clone size; those that give it use once, few, many or a size class.

TRBV14	TRBD1	TRBJ1-2	-	TGTGCCAGCAGCCCGACCGGGACAGGCGGTGGCTACACCTTC	CASSPTGTGGGYTF
TRBV5-1	-	TRBJ1-1	-	TGCGCCAGCAGCCCGAGACTCGACACTGAAGCTTTCTTT	CASSPRLDTEAFF
TRBV27	-	TRBJ1-5	-	TGTGCCAGCAGTTTCGCACTCAATCAGCCCCAGCATTTT	CASSFALNQPQHF
TRBV27	-	TRBJ2-2	-	TGTGCCAGCAGAGCGACTAACACCGGGGAGCTGTTTTTT	CASRATNTGELFF
TRBV7-6	-	TRBJ1-3	many	TGTGCCAGCAGCTTAGACAGGGTCGGGTCTGGAAACACCATATATTTT	CASSLDRVGSGNTIYF
TRBV5-4	TRBD2	TRBJ2-3	-	TGTGCCAGCAGCCCGGGGAGCGGGGGATCAGATACGCAGTATTTT	CASSPGSGGSDTQYF
TRBV3-1/TRBV3-2	-	TRBJ2-7	-	TGTGCCAGCAGCCAAGATGGTCGGGTCTCTGGCGAGCAGTACTTC	CASSQDGRVSGEQYF
TRBV6-5	TRBD1	TRBJ2-1	-	TGTGCCAGCAGCAGGGGACAGACATATTGGGGGCAGTTCTTC	CASSRGQTYWGQFF
TRBV19	-	TRBJ2-7	-	TGTGCCAGTTCCCCTCTACGGGCGGGGACGGGCGAGCAGTACTTC	CASSPLRAGTGEQYF
TRBV7-9	TRBD1	TRBJ1-1	few	TGTGCCAGCAGCCCAGGGGGCGGAGTGAGAACTGAAGCTTTCTTT	CASSPGGGVRTEAFF
TRBV3-1/TRBV3-2	TRBD1	TRBJ2-7	-	TGTGCCAGCAGCCAGACGGACAGGGCGTCTAGTGGCGAGCAGTACTTC	CASSQTDRASSGEQYF
TRBV30	-	TRBJ2-3	many	TGTGCCTGGAGTGTAATGAGGGACACAGATACGCAGTATTTT	CAWSVMRDTDTQYF
TRBV3-1/TRBV3-2	-	TRBJ1-1	-	TGTGCCAGCAGCCAAGTGGTGGGCGCCGGGAACACTGAAGCTTTCTTT	CASSQVVGAGNTEAFF
TRBV7-2	-	TRBJ1-5	-	TGTGCCAGCAGCTTAGATGGGGGGATTCGGTTTCAGCCCCAGCATTTT	CASSLDGGIRFQPQHF
TRBV18	-	TRBJ2-5	-	TGTGCCAGCTCACCAGGGGTGGCAGGGTTACGGTTCGAGACCCAGTACTTC	CASSPGVAGLRFETQYF
TRBV7-2	TRBD1	TRBJ1-2	-	TGTGCCAGCAGCTTCTCTTCGGGACAGAACTATGGCTACACCTTC	CASSFSSGQNYGYTF
TRBV4-1	-	TRBJ1-5	-	TGCGCCAGCAGCCAAGTCTTATCTAATCAGCCCCAGCATTTT	CASSQVLSNQPQHF
TRBV2	-	TRBJ1-1	-	TGTGCCAGCAAACAGGGATTGAACACTGAAGCTTTCTTT	CASKQGLNTEAFF
TRBV2	TRBD1	TRBJ2-7	few	TGTGCCAGCAGCGGAACAGGGGAGTACTTC	CASSGTGEYF
TRBV18	-	TRBJ1-2	-	TGTGCCAGCTCACCAATCTCGGCGGGCGCGGGAGGCTACACCTTC	CASSPISAGAGGYTF
TRBV5-1	-	TRBJ1-4	-	TGCGCCAGCAGCTTTCGAACAGGGAGGGGAGGTAATGAAAAACTGTTTTTT	CASSFRTGRGGNEKLFF
TRBV6-5	-	TRBJ1-2	-	TGTGCCAGCAGTTTGGCCCAGGGGAGCTACACCTTC	CASSLAQGSYTF
TRBV7-9	-	TRBJ1-1	-	TGTGCCAGCAGCCACTCTGAAGCTTTCTTT	CASSHSEAFF
TRBV7-9	TRBD1	TRBJ1-2	-	TGTGCCAGCAGCTCCAGACAGGGTTCCGATGGCTACACCTTC	CASSSRQGSDGYTF
TRBV20-1	-	TRBJ2-7	-	TGCAGTGCTAGGGCTTCCTACGAGCAGTACTTC	CSARASYEQYF
TRBV7-6	TRBD1	TRBJ1-2	-	TGTGCCAGCAGCTTAGCGTCTGGACAGGGTCATGGCTACACCTTC	CASSLASGQGHGYTF
TRBV14	-	TRBJ1-1	-	TGTGCCAGCAGCCAAGTTCAGGCAGCTGAAGCTTTCTTT	CASSQVQAAEAFF
TRBV7-2	TRBD1	TRBJ2-7	-	TGTGCCAGCAGCTTAGTAGGGACAGGTAGATACGAGCAGTACTTC	CASSLVGTGRYEQYF
TRBV6-6	-	TRBJ1-2	-	TGTGCCAGCAGCCCCCAATCAACAGGGAATTTCTATGGCTACACCTTC	CASSPQSTGNFYGYTF
TRBV2	TRBD2	TRBJ2-2	-	TGTGCCAGCAGTCCCGCTAGCGGGGGTAACACCGGGGAGCTGTTTTTT	CASSPASGGNTGELFF
TRBV7-9	-	TRBJ1-2	-	TGTGCCAGCAGCGCCGTTGAGGGCCTCGGCGCGAATGGCTACACCTTC	CASSAVEGLGANGYTF
TRBV4-2	TRBD1	TRBJ1-2	-	TGTGCCAGCAGCCAAGTGGCCCGGGACAGGAACTATGGCTACACCTTC	CASSQVARDRNYGYTF
TRBV24-1	-	TRBJ2-3	-	TGTGCCACCAGTGCCCAGATCGGGACAGATACGCAGTATTTT	CATSAQIGTDTQYF
TRBV7-2	-	TRBJ2-7	-	TGTGCCAGCAGCTTAGGGCAGGGGGGCTACGAGCAGTACTTC	CASSLGQGGYEQYF
TRBV5-1	-	TRBJ1-6	once	TGCGCCAGCACCCAGTCGGGAAACGACTATTCACCCCTCCACTTT	CASTQSGNDYSPLHF
TRBV11-2	-	TRBJ1-3	-	TGTGCCAGCAGCCAGTCGTGGAACACCATATATTTT	CASSQSWNTIYF
TRBV7-6	TRBD1	TRBJ2-7	-	TGTGCCAGCAGCTTAGCTTTCGGCGGGACAGGGCTTCCCTACGAGCAGTACTTC	CASSLAFGGTGLPYEQYF
TRBV4-2	-	TRBJ2-2	few	TGTGCCAGCAGCCAAGAGTCCCGGGGAACCGGGGAGCTGTTTTTT	CASSQESRGTGELFF
TRBV19	-	TRBJ2-7	-	TGTGCCAGTACCCCGAAGGGAGGCAGCTCCTACGAGCAGTACTTC	CASTPKGGSSYEQYF
TRBV2	-	TRBJ2-7	-	TGTGCCAGCAGTGGGGCCGGGGGTCGCTACGAGCAGTACTTC	CASSGAGGRYEQYF
TRBV7-2	-	TRBJ2-3	-	TGTGCCAGCAGCGAAATAGCCCTGTTGGATACGCAGTATTTT	CASSEIALLDTQYF
TRBV9	-	TRBJ2-2	-	TGTGCCAGCGCCGGACTTTACACCGGGGAGCTGTTTTTT	CASAGLYTGELFF
TRBV30	-	TRBJ1-1	-	TGTGCCTGGAGTCCAGGGCAGGTTGTGACTGAAGCTTTCTTT	CAWSPGQVVTEAFF
TRBV7-2	-	TRBJ2-3	once	TGTGCCAGCTCGGACTACACAGATACGCAGTATTTT	CASSDYTDTQYF
TRBV19	TRBD2	TRBJ2-2	-	TGTGCCAGTAGCCGGGACTATACCACCGGGGAGCTGTTTTTT	CASSRDYTTGELFF
TRBV19	TRBD1	TRBJ2-7	-	TGTGCCAGTAGAAGGGACAGGGGTAGGGACGAGCAGTACTTC	CASRRDRGRDEQYF
TRBV12-3/TRBV12-4	-	TRBJ1-2	-	TGTGCCAGCAGTTTAGGCGGGGGTTTGGGCTACACCTTC	CASSLGGGLGYTF
TRBV7-2	-	TRBJ1-1	few	TGTGCCAGCAGCTTTAGAGCGACCCGCGGAGCTTTCTTT	CASSFRATRGAFF
TRBV4-2	-	TRBJ2-7	-	TGTGCCAGCAGCCAAGATCCTGGGCCCCAGGGCTACGAGCAGTACTTC	CASSQDPGPQGYEQYF
TRBV7-2	TRBD2	TRBJ2-3	-	TGTGCCAGCAGCTTAAGGGCTAGCGGGACTAGCACAGATACGCAGTATTTT	CASSLRASGTSTDTQYF
TRBV4-1	TRBD1	TRBJ1-4	-	TGCGCCAGCAGCCAAGTTTCGACAGGGCGGGAGGAACTGTTTTTT	CASSQVSTGREELFF
TRBV7-9	-	TRBJ2-2	-	TGTGCCAGCAGCTTCCGGCAGGCCGCGAACACCGGGGAGCTGTTTTTT	CASSFRQAANTGELFF
TRBV25-1	-	TRBJ1-3	-	TGTGCCAGCAGTGATTCGATCCGAAAGAGCTCTGGAAACACCATATATTTT	CASSDSIRKSSGNTIYF
TRBV4-3	-	TRBJ2-1	few	TGCGCCAGCAGCCCGGTTTTCGATGGTGAGCAGTTCTTC	CASSPVFDGEQFF
TRBV27	TRBD2	TRBJ2-3	-	TGTGCCAGCAGTTTCCAGCGGGGGGACACAGATACGCAGTATTTT	CASSFQRGDTDTQYF
TRBV7-9	TRBD1	TRBJ1-2	few	TGTGCCAGCAGCTTAGAGGGCAGGGGGCCGGGCTATGGCTACACCTTC	CASSLEGRGPGYGYTF
TRBV19	TRBD2	TRBJ2-3	-	TGTGCCAGCACTAGCGGGGGCCTCCACACAGATACGCAGTATTTT	CASTSGGLHTDTQYF